What follows is one TCR beta chain and its context. The antigen is not known. The data belong to a study of OX40 agonist ivuxolimab in advanced cancers. Study-wide results and caveats: Expansion of clones was among the lowest in partial responders at 0.1-3.0 mg/kg. The specificity for antigen of the expanded peripheral T cells was not determined. Clonal expansion was seen in CD4+ and CD8+ blood T cells by week 6 at 0.1 to 3.0 mg/kg.

CDR1 and CDR2 (germline): SGHRS, YFSETQ. This CDR3 spans 15 amino acids. The V end was cut by 4 bases, the J end by 0 bases, with 12 bases between. The data were produced by immunoSEQ multiplex PCR, yet TCRdb's version contains in-frame clones alone and is incomplete. The table records over 45,000 clones, approximately 90% of them present only once. V usage is TRBV5-1 and J usage is TRBJ2-3, with a tentative D call TRBD1 (6 bases). The sequence was obtained from an adult with an advanced solid tumor such as melanoma, head and neck, liver or kidney cancer. The specimen was CD4+ or CD8+ T cells sorted from blood, collected in a trial of the OX40 agonist ivuxolimab. The CDR3 protein is CASSAGTHSTDTQYF. The CDR3 DNA sequence: TGCGCCAGCAGCGCCGGGACACACAGCACAGATACGCAGTATTTT.